This TCR beta chain came from a study of cytomegalovirus exposure and HLA in healthy donors. Study as a whole: Earlier, fewer than 140 million unique TCR beta sequences were recovered from approximately 200 million T cells by an analysis.

Study-level results: Per a later analysis, 15,000 to 20,000 TCR beta sequences showed association with HLA alleles at 0.05 false discovery rate.

The CDR3 is 13 residues long. Germline lookup yields CDR1 GTSNPN and CDR2 SVGIG (reference sequence). PCR amplification relied on 60 Vbeta primers (plus 13 Jbeta primers). Clones were sequenced by immunoSEQ multiplex PCR, and TCRdb holds only the in-frame ones, with some missing. Of about 200,000 clones in the sample, 86% are singletons; the top ten hold more than 0.25%. For this clone: No antigen is known for it.

The chain couples TRBV30 to TRBJ2-5; D gene unclear. The J call may be in error: the DNA end matches TRBJ2-7 better. The material sequenced was PBMCs. The sequence came from a woman in her twenties or thirties in good health and CMV-seronegative. CDR3 protein: CAWRSPPSYEQYF. CDR3 nucleotide sequence: TGTGCCTGGCGGTCCCCCCCGTCCTACGAGCAGTACTTC.